One sample yielded the 14 T cell receptor beta chains listed below, sequenced in a study of response to subunit inactivated influenza vaccine. TCRdb processed the RT-PCR reads anew with MiXCR; each CDR3 protein has one entry. Of roughly 500,000 distinct CDR3 sequences listed, 25% are singletons. The material sequenced was CD4+ T cells sorted from PBMCs, taken about 5 days after vaccination. Receptors originate from a man aged 45 to 65 who received an inactivated influenza vaccine.

The chain recombines TRBV4-3 with TRBJ2-7; D is ambiguous. CDR3 length: 14 amino acids. Germline lookup yields CDR1 LGHNA and CDR2 YSLEER. Trimming pared 0 bases from V and 4 bases from J, leaving 10 bases between. CDR3 sequence reads: CASSQEYVGYEQYF. In nucleotides, the CDR3 is TGCGCCAGCAGCCAAGAGTATGTAGGATACGAGCAGTACTTC.

The genes are TRBV25-1 and TRBJ2-6; 10 bases match TRBD1. The CDR3 runs to 18 residues. CDR1 and CDR2 from the germline V gene are MGHDK and SYGVNS. J lost 0 bases, V lost 2 bases, and 4 bases had no gene match. CDR3: CASSEQGQGTSGANVLTF. The CDR3 DNA reads TGTGCCAGCAGTGAACAGGGACAGGGGACCTCTGGGGCCAACGTCCTGACTTTC.

This chain connects TRBV20-1 to TRBJ2-7; D ambiguous. V was shortened by 3 bases and J by 5 bases, with 14 bases between the two germline ends. From germline, CDR1 is DFQATT and CDR2 SNEGSKA (reference sequence). The CDR3 length is 13 residues. CDR3 sequence: CSASRTRRNEQYF. The CDR3 coding sequence is TGCAGTGCTAGTCGCACAAGGCGGAACGAGCAGTACTTC.

This clonotype came up a few times. V gene TRBV5-1 combines with J gene TRBJ1-6; possibly TRBD1 for D (5 bases). Trimming removed 1 base at V and 8 bases at J, with 10 bases between. CDR1 and CDR2 (germline): SGHRS, YFSETQ. CDR3 length: 14 amino acids. The CDR3 bases are TGCGCCAGCAGCTTGAGGGGTACGGATTCACCCCTCCACTTT. Protein product: CASSLRGTDSPLHF.

This sequence joins TRBV29-1 and TRBJ2-4; a weak D match, TRBD2 (7 bases). This CDR3 is built from 15 residues. CDR1 and CDR2 (germline): SQVTM, ANQGSEA. With 2 bases removed from V and 0 bases from J, the gap between germline ends came to 11 bases. CDR3 sequence: CSVETGGEAKNIQYF. For the CDR3, the DNA is TGCAGCGTTGAAACGGGGGGCGAAGCCAAAAACATTCAGTACTTC.

The rearrangement uses TRBV9 and TRBJ2-5; no definite D call. Germline CDR1 reads SGDLS; CDR2 reads YYNGEE. The V end was cut by 0 bases, the J end by 2 bases, with 14 bases between. This CDR3 has 16 residues. The CDR3 DNA is TGTGCCAGCAGCGTAGGGATAGCTCCACCTCAAGAGACCCAGTACTTC. Its translation is CASSVGIAPPQETQYF.

The gene calls are TRBV18 and TRBJ2-7; possibly TRBD2 for D (6 bases). Trimming took 5 bases from V and 3 from J, leaving 23 bases between them. Germline V gene sequence: CDR1 KGHSH, CDR2 LQKENI. The CDR3 contains 17 residues. Here the CDR3 DNA reads TGTGCCAGCTCAACGAGAAGAGGAGGGCTTAGCTTCTACGAGCAGTACTTC. It translates to CASSTRRGGLSFYEQYF. The full variable domain, its missing parts supplied by reference TRBV18 and TRBJ2-7, is NAGVMQNPRHLVRRRGQEARLRCSPMKGHSHVYWYRQLPEEGLKFMVYLQKENIIDESGMPKERFSAEFPKEGPSILRIQQVVRGDSAAYFCASSTRRGGLSFYEQYFGPGTRLTVT.

This clonotype has only a few counts. The CDR3 coding sequence is TGTGCCACCTCCGACGGGGAGATGGAGACCCAGTACTTC. As protein: CATSDGEMETQYF. The J gene is TRBJ2-5, the V gene TRBV24-1; D may be TRBD2 (5 bases). The CDR3 runs 13 residues. The germline gives CDR1 KGHDR, CDR2 SFDVKD. Trimming removed 9 bases from V and 5 bases from J, with 15 bases in between.

About this clonotype: The junction does not match germline at one end; this may be a read error. The V and J genes are TRBV20-1 and TRBJ2-3; 10 bases are a match to TRBD2. The CDR3 is 12 residues long. Germline CDR1 DFQATT, CDR2 SNEGSKA (reference sequence). CDR3 loop: CSAVRTSGFSGF. The CDR3 DNA reads TGCAGTGCCGTACGGACTAGCGGATTTTCCGGTTTT.

This clonotype has a handful of counts. The chain has TRBV29-1 and TRBJ2-4; 8 positions match TRBD1. The CDR3 is 15 amino acids. The germline V gene has CDR1 SQVTM and CDR2 ANQGSEA. Trimming removed 4 bases from V and 1 base from J; junction bases left unmatched: 6. The CDR3 nucleotides read TGCAGCGTTGGACAGGGGAGATTGGCCAAAAACATTCAGTACTTC. Translated, it gives CSVGQGRLAKNIQYF.

The rearrangement links TRBV2 to TRBJ1-1; D gene ambiguous. Trimming took 8 bases from V and 5 from J, leaving 15 bases between them. Per the germline V gene, CDR1 is SNHLY and CDR2 is FYNNEI. The CDR3 length is 13 residues. The CDR3 loop is CASCYTIGTEAFF. CDR3 nucleotides: TGTGCCAGCTGTTATACGATAGGGACTGAAGCTTTCTTT.

The gene calls are TRBV4-1 and TRBJ1-2; 7 bases map to TRBD1. CDR1 is MGHRA, CDR2 YSYEKL, per germline. The CDR3 covers 15 residues. V was pared by 5 bases and J by 5 bases, with 11 bases of the junction left unmatched. The CDR3 is CASSAEGQAKYGYTF. CDR3 sequence (DNA): TGCGCCAGCAGCGCCGAAGGACAGGCGAAATATGGCTACACCTTC.

This clonotype was observed a handful of times. The chain carries TRBV7-2 and TRBJ1-1, with TRBD1 identical over 8 bases. This CDR3 comprises 15 residues. V was pared by 2 bases and J by 6 bases, with 8 bases of the junction left unmatched. CDR1 SGHTA and CDR2 FQGNSA come from the germline V gene. Written as DNA, the CDR3 is TGTGCCAGCAGCTTATGGGGTCAGGGGGCTGCTGAAGCTTTCTTT. Its protein product is CASSLWGQGAAEAFF.

V usage is TRBV18 and J usage is TRBJ2-1, with 8 bases fitting TRBD1. Germline V gene data show CDR1 as KGHSH and CDR2 as LQKENI. With 2 bases clipped from V and 3 bases from J, the junction kept 9 bases outside the gene matches. The CDR3 length is 17 residues. The CDR3 here is CASSPIPSGGSYNEQFF. DNA for the CDR3: TGTGCCAGCTCACCAATCCCGTCAGGGGGCAGCTACAATGAGCAGTTCTTC.